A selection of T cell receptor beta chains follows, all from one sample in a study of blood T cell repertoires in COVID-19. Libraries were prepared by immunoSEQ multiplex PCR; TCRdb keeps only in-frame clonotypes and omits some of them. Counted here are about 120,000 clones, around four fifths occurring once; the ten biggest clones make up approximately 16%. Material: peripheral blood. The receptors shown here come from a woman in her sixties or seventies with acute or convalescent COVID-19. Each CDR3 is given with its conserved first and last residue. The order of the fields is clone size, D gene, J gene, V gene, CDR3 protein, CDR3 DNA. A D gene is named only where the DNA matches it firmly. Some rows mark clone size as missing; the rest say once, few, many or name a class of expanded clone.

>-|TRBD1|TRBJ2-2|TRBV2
CASSGQGDGELFF
TGTGCCAGCAGCGGACAGGGTGACGGGGAGCTGTTTTTT
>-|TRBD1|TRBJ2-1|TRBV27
CASSPGGPYNEQFF
TGTGCCAGCAGTCCAGGGGGTCCCTACAATGAGCAGTTCTTC
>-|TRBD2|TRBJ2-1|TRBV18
CASSDRLAGGPLEQFF
TGTGCCAGCTCCGACCGACTAGCGGGGGGGCCCCTTGAGCAGTTCTTC
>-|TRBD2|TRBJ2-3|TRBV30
CAWSLASGGGYF
TGTGCCTGGAGTCTGGCTAGCGGGGGAGGGTATTTT
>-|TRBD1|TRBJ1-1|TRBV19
CASSIEGQGNTEAFF
TGTGCCAGTAGTATAGAGGGACAGGGCAACACTGAAGCTTTCTTT
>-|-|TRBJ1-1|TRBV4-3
CASSQDWAGVNTEAFF
TGCGCCAGCAGCCAAGATTGGGCGGGGGTGAACACTGAAGCTTTCTTT
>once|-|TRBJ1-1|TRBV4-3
CASSQASGGAAFF
TGCGCCAGCAGCCAAGCTTCGGGGGGCGCAGCTTTCTTT
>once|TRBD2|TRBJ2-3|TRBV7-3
CASSFGTSGGSMYF
TGTGCCAGCAGCTTCGGGACTAGCGGGGGGTCCATGTATTTT
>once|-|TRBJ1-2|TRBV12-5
CASGLSNRVSDGYTF
TGTGCTAGTGGTTTGTCAAACAGGGTTTCGGATGGCTACACCTTC
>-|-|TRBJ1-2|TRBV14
CASSQDRGLDYGYTF
TGTGCCAGCAGCCAAGATAGGGGACTGGACTATGGCTACACCTTC
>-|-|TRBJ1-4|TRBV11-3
CASSFGASSVEKLFF
TGTGCCAGCAGCTTTGGGGCTTCCTCAGTCGAAAAACTGTTTTTT
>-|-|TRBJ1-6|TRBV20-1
CSASLGAGNSPLHF
TGCAGTGCTAGTCTGGGGGCAGGGAATTCACCCCTCCACTTT
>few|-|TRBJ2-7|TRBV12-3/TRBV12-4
CASSLQGSYEQYF
TGTGCCAGCAGTTTACAGGGCTCCTACGAGCAGTACTTC
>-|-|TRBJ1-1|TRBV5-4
CASSLAGTSNTEAFF
TGTGCCAGCAGCTTGGCCGGGACTTCGAACACTGAAGCTTTCTTT
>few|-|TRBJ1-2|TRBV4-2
CASSQDAGSYGYTF
TGTGCCAGCAGCCAAGATGCCGGTAGCTATGGCTACACCTTC
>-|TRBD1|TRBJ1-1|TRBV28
CASSSQGAEAFF
TGTGCCAGCAGTAGTCAGGGGGCTGAAGCTTTCTTT
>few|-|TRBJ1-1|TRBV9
CASSPGPKGTEAFF
TGTGCCAGCAGCCCCGGGCCCAAGGGGACTGAAGCTTTCTTT
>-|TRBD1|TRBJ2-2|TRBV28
CASSSNEAGGWGELFF
TGTGCCAGCAGCTCCAATGAGGCAGGGGGTTGGGGGGAGCTGTTTTTT
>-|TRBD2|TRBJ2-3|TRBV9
CASSVSGRSTDTQYF
TGTGCCAGCAGCGTTAGCGGGAGAAGCACAGATACGCAGTATTTT
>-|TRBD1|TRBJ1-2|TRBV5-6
CASSLEGANYGYTF
TGTGCCAGCAGCTTGGAGGGGGCAAACTATGGCTACACCTTC
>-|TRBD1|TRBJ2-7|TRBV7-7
CASSLETGGVRSEQYF
TGTGCTAGCAGCTTAGAGACAGGGGGCGTACGGAGCGAGCAGTACTTC
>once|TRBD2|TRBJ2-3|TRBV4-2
CASSLERGGITDTQYF
TGTGCCAGCAGCTTGGAGCGGGGGGGGATCACAGATACGCAGTATTTT
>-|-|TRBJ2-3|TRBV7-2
CASSLGGDTDTQYF
TGTGCCAGCAGCCTTGGCGGGGACACAGATACGCAGTATTTT
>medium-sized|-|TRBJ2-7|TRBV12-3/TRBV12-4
CASTQGYEQYF
TGTGCCAGCACCCAGGGCTACGAGCAGTACTTC
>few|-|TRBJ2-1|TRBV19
CASRSPGLYNEQFF
TGTGCCAGCCGATCCCCGGGACTCTACAATGAGCAGTTCTTC
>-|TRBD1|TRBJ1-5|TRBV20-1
CSASRRTGGGQPQHF
TGCAGTGCTAGTCGACGGACAGGGGGTGGTCAGCCCCAGCATTTT
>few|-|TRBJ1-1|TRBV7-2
CASSLSSGTEAFF
TGTGCCAGCAGCTTATCAAGCGGCACTGAAGCTTTCTTT
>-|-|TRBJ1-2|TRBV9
CASSTRLINYGYTF
TGTGCCAGCAGCACCCGACTGATAAACTATGGCTACACCTTC
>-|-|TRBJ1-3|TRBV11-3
CASSLPGAGNTIYF
TGTGCCAGCAGCTTACCAGGGGCTGGAAACACCATATATTTT
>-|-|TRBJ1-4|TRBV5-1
CASSPAGSTNEKLFF
TGCGCCAGCAGCCCTGCGGGTTCGACTAATGAAAAACTGTTTTTT
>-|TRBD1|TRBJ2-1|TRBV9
CASSARDRGSYNEQFF
TGTGCCAGCAGCGCTCGGGACAGGGGCTCCTACAATGAGCAGTTCTTC
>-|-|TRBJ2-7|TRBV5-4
CASSLGRSYEQYF
TGTGCCAGCAGCTTGGGCAGGTCCTACGAGCAGTACTTC
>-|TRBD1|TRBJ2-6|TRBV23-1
CASSQSPGGVSGANVLTF
TGCGCCAGCAGTCAATCGCCAGGGGGCGTTTCTGGGGCCAACGTCCTGACTTTC
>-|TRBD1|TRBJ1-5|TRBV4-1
CASSQTGTGQQPQHF
TGCGCCAGCAGCCAAACCGGGACAGGTCAGCAGCCCCAGCATTTT
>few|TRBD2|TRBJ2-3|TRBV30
CAWRSVAGAYTQYF
TGTGCCTGGAGGTCGGTAGCGGGGGCTTATACGCAGTATTTT
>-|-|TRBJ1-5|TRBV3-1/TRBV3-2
CASSQANQPQHF
TGTGCCAGCAGCCAGGCAAATCAGCCCCAGCATTTT
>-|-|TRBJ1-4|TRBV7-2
CASSLKVGRTNEKLFF
TGTGCCAGCAGCTTAAAGGTGGGGCGGACTAATGAAAAACTGTTTTTT
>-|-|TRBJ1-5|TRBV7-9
CASSLPPPQPQHF
TGTGCCAGCAGTCTTCCTCCCCCTCAGCCCCAGCATTTT
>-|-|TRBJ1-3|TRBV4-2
CASSQGRALSGNTIYF
TGTGCCAGCAGCCAAGGAAGAGCCCTCTCTGGAAACACCATATATTTT
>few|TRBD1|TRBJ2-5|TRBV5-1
CASSSRGQETQYF
TGCGCCAGCAGCTCCAGGGGGCAAGAGACCCAGTACTTC
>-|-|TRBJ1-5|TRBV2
CASSPPGGRYQPQHF
TGTGCCAGCAGTCCTCCGGGGGGCAGGTATCAGCCCCAGCATTTT
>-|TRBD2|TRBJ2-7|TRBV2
CASSELAGGYEQYF
TGTGCCAGCAGTGAACTAGCGGGGGGCTACGAGCAGTACTTC
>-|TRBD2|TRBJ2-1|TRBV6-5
CASSYTGGPYNEQFF
TGTGCCAGCAGTTATACGGGGGGGCCCTACAATGAGCAGTTCTTC
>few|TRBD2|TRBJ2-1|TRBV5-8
CASSLTTSGADNEQFF
TGTGCCAGCAGCTTGACGACTAGCGGGGCGGACAATGAGCAGTTCTTC
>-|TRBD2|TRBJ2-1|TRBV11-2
CASSYQRGGHEQFF
TGTGCCAGCAGCTATCAGCGGGGGGGGCATGAGCAGTTCTTC
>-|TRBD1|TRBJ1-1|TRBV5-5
CASSVGDRPTEAFF
TGTGCCAGCAGCGTAGGGGACAGGCCGACTGAAGCTTTCTTT
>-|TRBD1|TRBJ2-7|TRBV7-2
CASSLVSGTGHEQYF
TGTGCCAGCAGCTTAGTATCCGGGACAGGGCACGAGCAGTACTTC
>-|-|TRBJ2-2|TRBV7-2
CASSPRQTPNTGELFF
TGTGCCAGCAGCCCGAGACAGACCCCGAACACCGGGGAGCTGTTTTTT
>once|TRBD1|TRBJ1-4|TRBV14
CASSQDGRGREKLFF
TGTGCCAGCAGCCAAGACGGCAGGGGGCGGGAAAAACTGTTTTTT
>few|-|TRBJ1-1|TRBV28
CASSPPGVNTEAFF
TGTGCCAGCAGTCCCCCGGGGGTGAACACTGAAGCTTTCTTT
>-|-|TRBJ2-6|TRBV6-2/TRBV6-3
CASSYSIPPPTVHSGANVLTF
TGTGCCAGCAGTTATTCAATCCCCCCCCCGACAGTACACTCTGGGGCCAACGTCCTGACTTTC
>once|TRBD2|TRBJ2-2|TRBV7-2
CASSWRGGTGELFF
TGTGCCAGCAGCTGGCGGGGGGGCACCGGGGAGCTGTTTTTT